This T cell receptor (beta chain) was sequenced for a study of STAT5B mutations in CD4+ large granular lymphocyte leukemia. Clones were sequenced by immunoSEQ multiplex PCR, and TCRdb holds only the in-frame ones, with some missing. The table has some 32,000 clones, around 70% seen once; the top ten hold 1% to 1.2%. With 5 bases removed from V and 1 base from J, the gap between germline ends came to 15 bases. Germline V CDR1 and CDR2: SGHRS, YFSETQ. CDR3 length: 15 amino acids. This clone was seen just once. This TCR was sampled from a human donor in good health. The source material was CD4+ T cells from blood buffy coats. This chain links TRBV5-1 with TRBJ1-2, with D possibly being TRBD1 (5 bases). CDR3 region: CASRDNQGHNYGYTF. The CDR3 DNA follows: TGCGCCAGCAGAGATAACCAGGGCCATAACTATGGCTACACCTTC.